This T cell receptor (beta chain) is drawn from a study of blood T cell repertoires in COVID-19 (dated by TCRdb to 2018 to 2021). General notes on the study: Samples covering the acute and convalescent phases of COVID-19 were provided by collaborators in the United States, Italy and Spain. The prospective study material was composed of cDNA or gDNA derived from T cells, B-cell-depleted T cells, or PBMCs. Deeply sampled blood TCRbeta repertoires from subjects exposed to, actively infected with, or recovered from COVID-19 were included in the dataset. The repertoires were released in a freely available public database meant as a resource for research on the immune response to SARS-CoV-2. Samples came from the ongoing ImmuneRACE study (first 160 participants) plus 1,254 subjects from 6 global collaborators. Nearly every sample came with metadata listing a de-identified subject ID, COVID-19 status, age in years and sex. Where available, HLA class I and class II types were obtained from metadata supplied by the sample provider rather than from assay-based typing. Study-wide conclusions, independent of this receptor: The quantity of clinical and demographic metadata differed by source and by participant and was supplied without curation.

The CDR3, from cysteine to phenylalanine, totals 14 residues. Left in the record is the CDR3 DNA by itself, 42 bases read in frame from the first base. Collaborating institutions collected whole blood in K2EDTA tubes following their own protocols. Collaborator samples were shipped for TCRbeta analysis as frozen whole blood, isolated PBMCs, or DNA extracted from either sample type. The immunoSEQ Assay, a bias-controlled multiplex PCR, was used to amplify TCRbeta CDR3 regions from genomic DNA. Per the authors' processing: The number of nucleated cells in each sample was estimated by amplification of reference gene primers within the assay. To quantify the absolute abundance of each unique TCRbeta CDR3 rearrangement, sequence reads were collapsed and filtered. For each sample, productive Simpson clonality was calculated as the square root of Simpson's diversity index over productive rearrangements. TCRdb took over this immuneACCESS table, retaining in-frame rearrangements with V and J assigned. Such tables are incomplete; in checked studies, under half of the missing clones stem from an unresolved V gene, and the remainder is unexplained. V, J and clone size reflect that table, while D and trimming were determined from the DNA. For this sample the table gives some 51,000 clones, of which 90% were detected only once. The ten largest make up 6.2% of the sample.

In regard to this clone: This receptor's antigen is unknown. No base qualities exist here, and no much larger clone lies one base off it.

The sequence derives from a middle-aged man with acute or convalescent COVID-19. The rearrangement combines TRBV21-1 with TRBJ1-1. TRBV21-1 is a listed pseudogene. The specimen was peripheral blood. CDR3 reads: CASSKEGMNTEAFF. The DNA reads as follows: TGTGCCAGCAGCAAGGAGGGCATGAACACTGAAGCTTTCTTT.